Listed here are 25 T cell receptor beta chains from one sample, sequenced in a study of blood T cells in healthy people across ages. Next came a second PCR, run for roughly 6 to 11 cycles, which used a sample-barcoded 5' primer along with a J-beta primer mix. Using its own MiXCR run on the 5' RACE reads, TCRdb lists one record per CDR3 protein. The sample contains 1.5 million to 2 million distinct CDR3 sequences, approximately 30% of which appear only once. The sample consisted of blood. Receptor source: a woman aged 25 to 45 in good health.

At least ten counts were recorded for this clonotype. The CDR3 nucleotides read TGCAGTGCCCAACCGGGTAGCGGGATTGGCGAGACCCAGTACTTC. It encodes CSAQPGSGIGETQYF. V gene TRBV20-1 combines with J gene TRBJ2-5; TRBD2 aligns across 8 bases. The trim removed 6 bases at V and 5 bases at J, leaving 14 bases unmatched. The CDR3 sequence is 15 residues long. Germline loops: CDR1 DFQATT, CDR2 SNEGSKA (reference sequence).

The chain has TRBV4-1 and TRBJ2-1, with 8 bases aligning to TRBD1. The V segment lost 0 bases and the J segment 11 bases; nucleotides outside the gene matches: 9. The CDR3 length is 15 residues. The germline gives CDR1 MGHRA, CDR2 YSYEKL. CDR3 protein: CASSQEKQGGLKQFF. For the CDR3, the DNA is TGCGCCAGCAGCCAAGAGAAACAGGGGGGCCTTAAGCAGTTCTTC.

This clonotype has a handful of counts. The chain couples TRBV7-6 to TRBJ2-1, with D possibly being TRBD1 (6 bases). V lost 1 base and J 1 base, leaving 8 bases between the germline ends. The CDR3 is 15 residues long. Per the germline V gene, CDR1 is SGHVS and CDR2 is FNYEAQ. The CDR3 protein is CASSLGGPSYNEQFF. The DNA of the CDR3 is TGTGCCAGCAGCTTAGGGGGGCCTTCCTACAATGAGCAGTTCTTC.

Notes on this clonotype: The junction and the germline gene differ at one end; a read error may be behind it. This chain connects TRBV10-2 to TRBJ1-1, with a possible D match to TRBD1 (5 bases). This CDR3 comprises 13 residues. Looked up from germline, CDR1 is WSHSY and CDR2 is SAAADI. The CDR3 region has the DNA TGCGCTAGCATTCGACAGATAAACACTGAAGCTTTCTTT. Translating gives CASIRQINTEAFF.

The chain carries TRBV12-3 or TRBV12-4 and TRBJ2-5; the D gene is possibly TRBD2 (6 bases). The CDR3 spans 14 residues. Deletions cut 5 bases from V and 5 bases from J, with 15 bases between. This CDR3 is CASSPSSRGETQYF. In DNA, the CDR3 is TGTGCCAGCAGTCCATCCTCCCGGGGGGAGACCCAGTACTTC.

A few counts support this clonotype. The rearrangement joins TRBV9 to TRBJ2-3; D unresolved. This CDR3 is built from 13 residues. Germline V lookup: CDR1 SGDLS, CDR2 YYNGEE. V lost 0 bases and J 5 bases, leaving 7 bases between the germline ends. The CDR3 DNA reads TGTGCCAGCAGCGTAGAGAGTGGAGATACGCAGTATTTT. Its translation: CASSVESGDTQYF.

The chain joins TRBV20-1 to TRBJ1-5; 8 bases are a match to TRBD1. The germline V gene has CDR1 DFQATT and CDR2 SNEGSKA (reference sequence). The ends lost 8 bases at V and 3 bases at J; junction bases unmatched: 6. CDR3 length: 13 amino acids. CDR3 DNA sequence: TGCAGTCTACGGACAGGGACCAATCAGCCCCAGCATTTT. Translating gives CSLRTGTNQPQHF.

The chain joins TRBV20-1 to TRBJ1-1, with unresolved D. V was shortened by 3 bases and J by 2 bases, with 13 bases between the two germline ends. This CDR3 spans 14 amino acids. Germline lookup yields CDR1 DFQATT and CDR2 SNEGSKA (reference sequence). The CDR3 is CSASRRALNTEAFF. CDR3 DNA: TGCAGTGCTAGCAGAAGGGCTCTTAACACTGAAGCTTTCTTT.

This clonotype appeared many times. This rearrangement joins TRBV28 to TRBJ2-7; the match to TRBD1 covers 7 bases. This CDR3 has 13 residues. From germline, CDR1 is MDHEN and CDR2 SYDVKM. Losses at the gene ends were 5 bases for V and 4 bases for J; bases not matched to a gene: 5. The CDR3 spells CASSEQGWYEQYF. The CDR3 nucleotides are TGTGCCAGCAGTGAACAGGGGTGGTACGAGCAGTACTTC. The variable domain in full, with the rest retrieved from reference TRBV28 and TRBJ2-7, is DVKVTQSSRYLVKRTGEKVFLECVQDMDHENMFWYRQDPGLGLRLIYFSYDVKMKEKGDIPEGYSVSREKKERFSLILESASTNQTSMYLCASSEQGWYEQYFGPGTRLTVT.

Only a few counts were recorded for this clonotype. V is TRBV7-2 and J is TRBJ2-5; D gene uncertain. Germline CDR1 reads SGHTA; CDR2 reads FQGNSA. The V end lost 2 bases, the J end lost 11 bases, and 12 bases lay between the germline ends. The CDR3 spans 12 residues. As DNA, the CDR3 is TGTGCCAGCAGCTTACTTGGGGTGGGGCAGTACTTC. Its protein is CASSLLGVGQYF.

The V call is TRBV7-9, the J call TRBJ1-1; 7 bases align to TRBD1. Germline V gene sequence: CDR1 SEHNR, CDR2 FQNEAQ (reference sequence). The CDR3 runs 11 residues. Trimming took 8 bases from V and 11 from J; bases not matched to a gene: 8. CDR3 protein: CASGRQGGAFF. CDR3 coding DNA: TGTGCCAGCGGTCGACAGGGAGGGGCTTTCTTT.

This chain connects TRBV18 to TRBJ1-1; no reliable D call. The CDR3 runs 16 residues. V lost 1 base and J 5 bases, leaving 17 bases between the germline ends. The germline V gene encodes CDR1 KGHSH and CDR2 LQKENI. The CDR3: CASSPLSTGGGTEAFF. The CDR3 bases are TGTGCCAGCTCACCACTCTCTACGGGTGGAGGGACTGAAGCTTTCTTT.

The table lists this clonotype with a few counts. The chain employs TRBV29-1 and TRBJ1-1; D not certain. CDR1 is SQVTM, CDR2 ANQGSEA, per germline. The V gene lost 7 bases and the J gene lost 2 bases, with 14 bases spanning the gap. CDR3 length: 13 amino acids. The CDR3 sequence: CSGDEGLNTEAFF. The CDR3 DNA sequence: TGCAGCGGGGATGAGGGCCTAAACACTGAAGCTTTCTTT.

J is TRBJ2-2 and V is TRBV20-1; 12 positions agree with TRBD2. Germline V gives CDR1 DFQATT, CDR2 SNEGSKA (reference sequence). V lost 0 bases, J lost 5 bases, and 7 bases stayed unmatched. This CDR3 is 17 amino acids long. CDR3 amino acids: CSARDRTSGVITGELFF. In nucleotides, the CDR3 is TGCAGTGCTAGAGATCGGACTAGCGGGGTAATAACCGGGGAGCTGTTTTTT.

This clonotype showed up many times. CDR3 bases: TGCAGTGCTAGCTTACTAGTGACAGATACGCAGTATTTT. Translating gives CSASLLVTDTQYF. J is TRBJ2-3 and V is TRBV20-1, with TRBD2 as a possible D gene (5 bases). The CDR3 covers 13 residues. Deletions cut 3 bases from V and 3 bases from J, with 10 bases between. Per germline, CDR1 DFQATT and CDR2 SNEGSKA (reference sequence).

This sequence joins TRBV2 and TRBJ2-7, with D possibly being TRBD1 (5 bases). The CDR3 is 14 amino acids. Deletions cut 7 bases from V and 1 base from J, with 14 bases between. The germline gives CDR1 SNHLY, CDR2 FYNNEI. The chain's CDR3 is CASKLTEISYEQYF. The CDR3 region has the DNA TGTGCCAGCAAACTGACAGAGATTTCCTACGAGCAGTACTTC.

This clonotype has ten or more counts. J is TRBJ2-3 and V is TRBV18; unclear D gene. Germline loops: CDR1 KGHSH, CDR2 LQKENI. V was cut by 8 bases and J by 2 bases, with 11 bases left in between. This CDR3 spans 13 amino acids. The chain's CDR3 is CASSPRITDTQYF. DNA of the CDR3: TGTGCCAGCAGCCCCAGGATCACAGATACGCAGTATTTT.

As concerns this clonotype: A much bigger clone sits one base away, suggesting this may be a read error. This chain connects TRBV6-6 to TRBJ2-7, with TRBD2 matching over 7 bases. The junction had 2 bases not matched to a gene; V was cut back by 1 base and J by 2 bases. The V gene's germline CDR1 is MNHNY and CDR2 SVGAGI (reference sequence). The CDR3 runs to 14 residues. Here the CDR3 DNA reads TGTGCCAGCAGTTACTATGGGGGGGCCTACGAGCAGTACTTC. This gives the protein CASSYYGGAYEQYF.

This clonotype was observed a handful of times. The V call is TRBV7-3, the J call TRBJ2-1; 7 bases fit TRBD2. The CDR3 consists of 13 residues. Germline loops: CDR1 SGHTA, CDR2 FQGTGA. Losses at the gene ends were 8 bases for V and 6 bases for J; bases not matched to a gene: 7. CDR3 coding DNA: TGTGCCAGCGGCGGGACTACCTCCAATGAGCAGTTCTTC. Amino acid sequence: CASGGTTSNEQFF.

A few counts support this clonotype. J is TRBJ2-2 and V is TRBV5-1, with 7 bases that match TRBD1. The germline V gene has CDR1 SGHRS and CDR2 YFSETQ. V gave up 0 bases and J gave up 4 bases; unmatched junction bases: 6. The CDR3 extends over 16 amino acids. CDR3 residues: CASSLEQGRVTGELFF. For the CDR3, the DNA is TGCGCCAGCAGCTTGGAACAGGGGCGAGTCACCGGGGAGCTGTTTTTT.

Remarks on this clonotype: One junction end does not reproduce the germline sequence, and a read error may be involved. The CDR3 protein is CASSSNGVATDAQYF. As DNA, the CDR3 is TGTGCCAGCAGCTCAAACGGGGTCGCGACAGATGCGCAGTATTTT. J is TRBJ2-3 and V is TRBV7-3; D may correspond to TRBD1 or TRBD2 (5 bases each). The CDR3 contains 15 residues. Germline lookup yields CDR1 SGHTA and CDR2 FQGTGA.

This rearrangement joins TRBV20-1 to TRBJ1-5; D is possibly TRBD1 (5 bases). This CDR3 is 16 amino acids long. Trimming stripped 0 bases from V and 5 bases from J, with 17 bases between. From germline, CDR1 is DFQATT and CDR2 SNEGSKA (reference sequence). This CDR3 reads CSARDWGTGDDQPQHF. The CDR3 coding sequence is TGCAGTGCTAGAGACTGGGGGACTGGGGACGATCAGCCCCAGCATTTT.

Concerning this clonotype: A much larger clone differs by one base, so this may be a read error. The chain carries TRBV12-3 or TRBV12-4 and TRBJ1-2, with 8 bases identical to TRBD1. CDR3 length: 12 residues. The CDR3 spells CASGDRGYGHTF. CDR3 bases: TGTGCCAGCGGTGACAGGGGCTATGGCCACACCTTC.

V is TRBV3-1 and J is TRBJ1-6; D is unclear. Deletions cut 1 base from V and 9 bases from J, with 13 bases between. The CDR3 contains 15 residues. Germline V gene data show CDR1 as LGHDT and CDR2 as YNNKEL (reference sequence). CDR3 sequence (DNA): TGTGCCAGCAGCCAAGCCAGCTTAGCCCGTTCACCCCTCCACTTT. Amino acids: CASSQASLARSPLHF.

This clonotype has just one count. The chain uses TRBV20-1 and TRBJ1-4; D ambiguous. V shed 4 bases and J shed 3 bases, with 15 bases lying between them. Germline V gives CDR1 DFQATT, CDR2 SNEGSKA (reference sequence). This CDR3 has 15 residues. In DNA form, the CDR3 reads TGCAGTGCTATTCTAGACCAACTTTCTAATGAAAAACTGTTTTTT. Its translation: CSAILDQLSNEKLFF.